Shown below are 13 T cell receptor beta chains from a single sample sequenced in a study of blood T cell repertoires in COVID-19. Sequencing used immunoSEQ multiplex PCR; TCRdb keeps in-frame clones, though not all of them. The data contain fewer than 150,000 clones, roughly 85% of them singletons. Sequenced: peripheral blood. The receptors stem from a middle-aged man with acute or convalescent COVID-19.

The chain recombines TRBV18 with TRBJ2-7; 9 nucleotides line up with TRBD1. The CDR3 extends over 14 amino acids. V trimming: 3 bases; J trimming: 5 bases; junction bases outside the gene matches: 5. Germline V gene sequence: CDR1 KGHSH, CDR2 LQKENI. The CDR3 sequence is CASSPGQGTNEQYF. In DNA, the CDR3 is TGTGCCAGCTCACCTGGACAGGGGACCAACGAGCAGTACTTC.

This clone was recorded only once. The rearrangement uses TRBV20-1 and TRBJ2-1; tentatively, D is TRBD1 (6 bases). Germline values: CDR1 DFQATT, CDR2 SNEGSKA (reference sequence). The germline V and J ends were trimmed by 5 bases and 7 bases, with 9 bases remaining between them. This CDR3 is built from 11 residues. CDR3 amino acids: CSASQGNEQFF. CDR3 in DNA: TGCAGTGCTTCGCAGGGGAATGAGCAGTTCTTC.

This clone occurred once. This sequence joins TRBV19 and TRBJ1-5; 7 nucleotides agree with TRBD1. V lost 9 bases, J lost 0 bases, and 8 bases stayed unmatched. This CDR3 has 15 amino acids. CDR1 is LNHDA, CDR2 SQIVND, per germline (reference sequence). Written as DNA, the CDR3 is TGTGCCAGCTCCGTACAGGGGAGTAGCAATCAGCCCCAGCATTTT. It translates to CASSVQGSSNQPQHF.

The chain joins TRBV19 to TRBJ2-6, with 9 nucleotides matching TRBD1. The CDR3 is 16 amino acids. Looked up from germline, CDR1 is LNHDA and CDR2 is SQIVND (reference sequence). V trimming: 4 bases; J trimming: 1 base; junction bases outside the gene matches: 2. CDR3 nucleotide sequence: TGTGCCAGTAGTAAGGGACAGGGTTCTGGGGCCAACGTCCTGACTTTC. It translates to CASSKGQGSGANVLTF. Full variable domain (remainder filled in from reference TRBV19 and TRBJ2-6): DGGITQSPKYLFRKEGQNVTLSCEQNLNHDAMYWYRQDPGQGLRLIYYSQIVNDFQKGDIAEGYSVSREKKESFPLTVTSAQKNPTAFYLCASSKGQGSGANVLTFGAGSRLTVL.

The chain is built from TRBV19 and TRBJ2-3; 9 bases map to TRBD2. CDR1 and CDR2 from the germline V gene are LNHDA and SQIVND (reference sequence). J was trimmed by 4 bases and V by 8 bases; bases with no gene match: 7. The CDR3 totals 14 residues. Here the CDR3 DNA reads TGTGCCAGTCAGCGCGGGGGGGCCCCAGATACGCAGTATTTT. Translated: CASQRGGAPDTQYF.

Only one count was recorded for this clone. The chain employs TRBV2 and TRBJ1-2, with 9 nucleotides matching TRBD1. The V segment lost 4 bases and the J segment 8 bases; nucleotides outside the gene matches: 5. This CDR3 contains 13 residues. The germline V gene encodes CDR1 SNHLY and CDR2 FYNNEI. CDR3 amino acids: CASSVGQGWGYTF. CDR3 bases: TGTGCCAGCAGTGTTGGACAGGGGTGGGGCTACACCTTC. The entire variable domain, with the rest obtained from reference TRBV2 and TRBJ1-2, is as follows: EPEVTQTPSHQVTQMGQEVILRCVPISNHLYFYWYRQILGQKVEFLVSFYNNEISEKSEIFDDQFSVERPDGSNFTLKIRSTKLEDSAMYFCASSVGQGWGYTFGSGTRLTVV.

The rearrangement links TRBV19 to TRBJ2-7, with 13 bases identical to TRBD2. The CDR3 is 14 residues long. J gave up 4 bases and V 9 bases, and 6 bases lay outside the gene matches. CDR1 is LNHDA, CDR2 SQIVND, per germline (reference sequence). The CDR3 region has the DNA TGTGCCAGCAAACTAGCGGGGGGGAATTACGAGCAGTACTTC. The encoded protein is CASKLAGGNYEQYF.

V is TRBV6-5 and J is TRBJ1-6; TRBD1 might be the D (6 bases). CDR3 length: 14 residues. Germline values: CDR1 MNHEY, CDR2 SVGAGI. V gave up 6 bases and J gave up 8 bases, with 14 bases separating them. The CDR3 sequence is CASRIQGVDSPLHF. In DNA, the CDR3 is TGTGCCAGCAGGATACAGGGAGTTGATTCACCCCTCCACTTT.

The gene calls are TRBV7-9 and TRBJ1-2; the D is unclear. In germline, CDR1 is SEHNR, CDR2 FQNEAQ (reference sequence). The V gene lost 5 bases and the J gene lost 4 bases, with 17 bases spanning the gap. This CDR3 comprises 15 residues. CDR3 region: CASSTNNQVFYGYTF. The CDR3 bases are TGTGCCAGCAGCACGAATAACCAGGTCTTCTATGGCTACACCTTC.

This clone was detected many times. V usage is TRBV6-1 and J usage is TRBJ2-7, with 10 bases that match TRBD1. V lost 2 bases to trimming and J lost 1 base; unmatched junction nucleotides: 11. The CDR3 is 18 residues long. CDR1 MNHNS and CDR2 SASEGT come from the germline V gene. CDR3 amino acids: CASSEWFTGTGESYEQYF. The CDR3 region has the DNA TGTGCCAGCAGTGAATGGTTCACCGGGACAGGGGAGTCCTACGAGCAGTACTTC.

The rearrangement links TRBV5-1 to TRBJ2-1; TRBD1 matches 10 bases. This CDR3 is built from 16 residues. Trimming removed 2 bases from V and 2 bases from J; junction bases left unmatched: 4. Germline-derived CDR1 and CDR2 are SGHRS and YFSETQ. In nucleotides, the CDR3 is TGCGCCAGCAGCTTCTGGACAGGGGGGACCTACAATGAGCAGTTCTTC. Translation gives CASSFWTGGTYNEQFF.

The CDR3 spells CASSPDRGTDTQYF. The CDR3 bases are TGTGCCAGCAGCCCGGACAGGGGCACAGATACGCAGTATTTT. This chain connects TRBV5-4 to TRBJ2-3; the match to TRBD1 covers 8 bases. After removal of 4 bases from V and 1 base from J, the junction contained 2 bases not matched to a gene. The length of the CDR3 is 14 residues. From germline, CDR1 is SGHNT and CDR2 YYREEE (reference sequence).

The chain recombines TRBV28 with TRBJ2-7; 8 bases agree with TRBD1. V lost 6 bases and J lost 4; bases outside the gene matches: 8. The length of the CDR3 is 14 residues. Germline assignment: CDR1 MDHEN and CDR2 SYDVKM. For the CDR3, the DNA is TGTGCCAGCAGCCTACCGACAGGGGAGTACGAGCAGTACTTC. Its translation: CASSLPTGEYEQYF.